These 10 T cell receptor beta chains were all obtained from the same sample, sequenced in a study of blood T cell repertoires in COVID-19 (dated by TCRdb to 2020 to 2021). The library was produced with the immunoSEQ multiplex PCR assay. In its TCRdb copy, this immuneACCESS table keeps in-frame sequences only and misses some clones. Where compared with another copy, unresolved V genes explain less than half of these, and the others have no known cause. For this sample there are roughly 230,000 clones; 75% to 85% appear just once. The ten top clones hold approximately 7% of the sample. The sequencing input was peripheral blood. Receptor source: a woman aged 45-59 years with acute or convalescent COVID-19.

The rearrangement uses TRBV3-1 (or the pseudogene TRBV3-2) and TRBJ2-7; D may be TRBD1 (6 bases). The CDR3 is 19 residues long. Germline V lookup: CDR1 LGHDT, CDR2 YNNKEL (reference sequence). V was shortened by 1 base and J by 3 bases, with 25 bases between the two germline ends. The CDR3: CASSQARDTHPLLGYEQYF. The CDR3 DNA sequence: TGTGCCAGCAGCCAAGCCCGGGACACCCATCCCCTTTTGGGCTACGAGCAGTACTTC.

In this sample, this clone turned up a few times. The rearrangement links TRBV11-3 to TRBJ2-1; 11 positions agree with TRBD2. CDR3 length: 14 residues. With 0 bases clipped from V and 10 bases from J, the junction kept 2 bases outside the gene matches. The germline gives CDR1 SGHNT, CDR2 YENEEA. The CDR3, as DNA: TGTGCCAGCAGCTTAGAGACTAGCGGGACCGAGCAGTTCTTC. Amino acid sequence: CASSLETSGTEQFF.

The V call is TRBV9, the J call TRBJ1-4, with D possibly TRBD1 on 5 matching bases. Trimming left V 0 bases short and J 5 bases short, with 8 bases between. This CDR3 region has 14 residues. Germline CDR1 SGDLS, CDR2 YYNGEE. Written as DNA, the CDR3 is TGTGCCAGCAGCGTAGAGGGACTAAATGAAAAACTGTTTTTT. Translating it yields CASSVEGLNEKLFF. Looking up the rest from reference TRBV9 and TRBJ1-4 gives the full variable domain: DSGVTQTPKHLITATGQRVTLRCSPRSGDLSVYWYQQSLDQGLQFLIQYYNGEERAKGNILERFSAQQFPDLHSELNLSSLELGDSALYFCASSVEGLNEKLFFGSGTQLSVL.

In this sample, this clone turned up once. The V gene is TRBV28, the J gene TRBJ1-2; TRBD1 matches at 8 bases. Germline V lookup: CDR1 MDHEN, CDR2 SYDVKM. V dropped 6 bases and J dropped 1; count of bases not matched to a gene: 7. There are 15 residues in the CDR3. The chain's CDR3 is CASSSGQGLNYGYTF. DNA for the CDR3: TGTGCCAGCAGCTCCGGACAGGGCCTTAACTATGGCTACACCTTC.

This chain joins TRBV5-1 and TRBJ1-1; 9 positions match TRBD1. The V gene end was trimmed by 4 bases and the J gene end by 1 base; junction bases not matched to a gene: 2. Germline V lookup: CDR1 SGHRS, CDR2 YFSETQ. The CDR3 spans 14 residues. CDR3 sequence: CASSVDRGNTEAFF. CDR3 in DNA: TGCGCCAGCAGCGTGGACAGGGGGAACACTGAAGCTTTCTTT. Combining the CDR3 with reference TRBV5-1 and TRBJ1-1 gives the whole variable domain KAGVTQTPRYLIKTRGQQVTLSCSPISGHRSVSWYQQTPGQGLQFLFEYFSETQRNKGNFPGRFSGRQFSNSRSEMNVSTLELGDSALYLCASSVDRGNTEAFFGQGTRLTVV.

V and J are TRBV28 and TRBJ2-7; TRBD1 is a possible D gene (5 bases). Per germline, CDR1 MDHEN and CDR2 SYDVKM. The V end was cut by 6 bases, the J end by 6 bases, with 15 bases between. CDR3 size: 13 residues. The CDR3 DNA reads TGTGCCAGCAGGTCCCCAGGGCTACCCGAGCAGTACTTC. Translation gives CASRSPGLPEQYF.

This clone was found a few times. The chain carries TRBV12-3 or TRBV12-4 and TRBJ2-2; D is possibly TRBD1 (5 bases). The CDR3 contains 11 residues. Trimming left V 11 bases short and J 6 bases short, with 10 bases between. In DNA, the CDR3 is TGTGCCGCACAGGCGGCCGGGGAGCTGTTTTTT. Amino acid sequence: CAAQAAGELFF.

This CDR3 reads CARGGTGADTQYF. In DNA, the CDR3 is TGTGCAAGGGGTGGGACAGGGGCAGATACGCAGTATTTT. The chain couples TRBV2 to TRBJ2-3; 10 bases agree with TRBD1. The CDR3 runs 13 residues. Germline V gene data show CDR1 as SNHLY and CDR2 as FYNNEI.

The chain has TRBV4-1 and TRBJ1-3; a possible D gene is TRBD1 (6 bases). This CDR3 is built from 16 residues. The germline CDR1 and CDR2 sequences are MGHRA and YSYEKL. V was pared by 0 bases and J by 4 bases, with 13 bases between. CDR3 bases: TGCGCCAGCAGCCAAGATAGGGGGATAGGCGGAAACACCATATATTTT. Its translation is CASSQDRGIGGNTIYF.

In this sample, this clone turned up once. This sequence joins TRBV7-2 and TRBJ2-5; 8 bases line up with TRBD2. V shed 0 bases and J 2 bases; nucleotides not matched to a gene: 2. Germline-derived CDR1 and CDR2 are SGHTA and FQGNSA. This CDR3 region has 15 residues. In DNA, the CDR3 is TGTGCCAGCAGCTTAGCCGGGACTAGACAAGAGACCCAGTACTTC. Protein sequence: CASSLAGTRQETQYF. Full variable domain (rest looked up from reference TRBV7-2 and TRBJ2-5): GAGVSQSPSNKVTEKGKDVELRCDPISGHTALYWYRQSLGQGLEFLIYFQGNSAPDKSGLPSDRFSAERTGGSVSTLTIQRTQQEDSAVYLCASSLAGTRQETQYFGPGTRLLVL.